The 27 T cell receptor beta chains given below trace back to one sample, sequenced in a study of vaccination and CD4 T cells after COVID-19. Oncomine TCR Beta short-read sequencing was applied to DNA from cultured CD4+ T cells. TCRdb processed the PCR reads anew with MiXCR; each CDR3 protein has one entry. The profile shows around 4,800 distinct CDR3 sequences, about 40% of them singletons. Their target antigens are unknown. The treatment denotes: approximately 11-day PBMC culture with coronavirus spike peptide pools or control peptides (ViraFEST assay). The unexposed donor's CD4+ T cells were collected before the COVID-19 pandemic (2011-2018). The sequenced sample consisted of CD4+ T cells from blood, cultured in vitro. These receptor sequences come from a human donor in good health.

The chain links TRBV5-6 to TRBJ1-2, with D tentatively TRBD1 (5 bases). The V gene's germline CDR1 is SGHDT and CDR2 YYEEEE. The CDR3 has 15 amino acids. The V end lost 3 bases, the J end lost 8 bases, and 20 bases lay between the germline ends. DNA for the CDR3: TGTGCCAGCAGCTCGGGACGGAAGCCCAGAGGAGGCTACACCTTC. Protein product: CASSSGRKPRGGYTF.

This clonotype was recorded a few times. This chain connects TRBV6-1 to TRBJ1-2, with D unclear. Trimming left V 2 bases short and J 2 bases short, with 18 bases between. The CDR3 length is 17 residues. Germline V gene lookup returns CDR1 MNHNS and CDR2 SASEGT. CDR3 nucleotide sequence: TGTGCCAGCAGTGAATACGGCGGAGTTTATGTCAACTATGGCTACACCTTC. Translated, it gives CASSEYGGVYVNYGYTF.

This clonotype was seen only a few times. The J gene is TRBJ1-1, the V gene TRBV2, with a tentative D call TRBD1 (5 bases). Trimming left V 4 bases short and J 10 bases short, with 13 bases between. This CDR3 is built from 12 residues. Per germline, CDR1 SNHLY and CDR2 FYNNEI. CDR3 region: CASSVQGSVAFF. CDR3 bases: TGTGCCAGCAGTGTTCAGGGATCGGTAGCTTTCTTT.

There are a few counts of this clonotype. The chain employs TRBV2 and TRBJ1-2; the match to TRBD1 covers 8 bases. The CDR3 covers 15 residues. J was trimmed by 0 bases and V by 6 bases; bases with no gene match: 6. From germline, CDR1 is SNHLY and CDR2 FYNNEI. The CDR3 bases are TGTGCCAGCAGGGAGGACAGGGTAGCTAACTATGGCTACACCTTC. This gives the protein CASREDRVANYGYTF.

The chain uses TRBV29-1 and TRBJ1-1; D remains unclear. Per germline, CDR1 SQVTM and CDR2 ANQGSEA. The CDR3 runs 13 residues. The V end was cut by 1 base, the J end by 7 bases, with 13 bases between. CDR3 sequence: CSVEGKSLVEAFF. The CDR3 DNA reads TGCAGCGTTGAAGGGAAGAGTTTAGTTGAAGCTTTCTTT.

In its sample, this clonotype is medium-sized. The chain employs TRBV6-1 and TRBJ1-1, with a possible D match to TRBD1 (6 bases). The CDR3 has 16 amino acids. Looked up from germline, CDR1 is MNHNS and CDR2 is SASEGT. Trimming cost V 2 bases and J 1 base, with 14 bases left between them. For the CDR3, the DNA is TGTGCCAGCAGTGAAATGAATGGGGGCCCGAACACTGAAGCTTTCTTT. Translating gives CASSEMNGGPNTEAFF.

This clonotype was recorded a few times. The chain recombines TRBV6-1 with TRBJ2-7; D ambiguous. The V gene lost 6 bases and the J gene lost 5 bases, with 14 bases spanning the gap. Germline V gene sequence: CDR1 MNHNS, CDR2 SASEGT. CDR3 length: 13 amino acids. The CDR3 here is CASRGPLRNEQYF. In DNA, the CDR3 is TGTGCCAGCAGAGGACCGCTCAGGAACGAGCAGTACTTC.

The rearrangement uses TRBV7-9 and TRBJ1-2, with unresolved D. This CDR3 comprises 12 residues. Germline V gives CDR1 SEHNR, CDR2 FQNEAQ (reference sequence). Trimming pared 1 base from V and 3 bases from J, leaving 3 bases between. The CDR3 here is CASSLVDYGYTF. CDR3 nucleotides: TGTGCCAGCAGCTTAGTCGACTATGGCTACACCTTC.

The CDR3 is CAISLGSSGTEAFF. The DNA for the CDR3 is TGTGCCATCAGTCTGGGATCCAGTGGCACTGAAGCTTTCTTT. V usage is TRBV10-3 and J usage is TRBJ1-1; D unclear. The V and J ends lost 5 bases and 4 bases respectively, with 14 bases between them. The CDR3 sequence is 14 residues long. The germline V gene has CDR1 ENHRY and CDR2 SYGVKD.

The chain employs TRBV5-1 and TRBJ2-7; D may be TRBD2 (5 bases). The V end was cut by 3 bases, the J end by 2 bases, with 21 bases between. In germline, CDR1 is SGHRS, CDR2 YFSETQ. The CDR3 has 17 residues. The CDR3 loop reads CASSSHPVRDGTYEQYF. CDR3 DNA sequence: TGCGCCAGCAGCTCCCACCCGGTGAGGGATGGTACCTACGAGCAGTACTTC.

V and J are TRBV6-1 and TRBJ2-1; a possible D gene is TRBD2 (6 bases). CDR3 length: 13 amino acids. V was pared by 10 bases and J by 6 bases, with 16 bases between. The germline CDR1 and CDR2 sequences are MNHNS and SASEGT. CDR3 protein: CATTGGVTNEQFF. In nucleotides, the CDR3 is TGTGCCACTACCGGGGGAGTGACCAATGAGCAGTTCTTC.

The chain has TRBV5-1 and TRBJ1-5; unclear D gene. Germline loops: CDR1 SGHRS, CDR2 YFSETQ. V gave up 0 bases and J gave up 5 bases, with 9 bases separating them. This CDR3 has 14 amino acids. The CDR3 coding sequence is TGCGCCAGCAGCTTGGAAGGGATCGATCAGCCCCAGCATTTT. This encodes CASSLEGIDQPQHF.

This clonotype was seen a few times. The chain couples TRBV6-5 to TRBJ1-5, with 10 positions matching TRBD1. This CDR3 contains 14 residues. Trimming took 4 bases from V and 8 from J; bases not matched to a gene: 5. CDR1 MNHEY and CDR2 SVGAGI come from the germline V gene. Here the CDR3 reads CASSSWTGGKPQHF. The CDR3 coding sequence is TGTGCCAGCAGTTCATGGACAGGGGGGAAGCCCCAGCATTTT.

This clonotype was seen a few times. The chain links TRBV7-2 to TRBJ1-1, with D possibly TRBD1 on 6 matching bases. Per germline, CDR1 SGHTA and CDR2 FQGNSA. The germline V and J ends were trimmed by 5 bases and 4 bases, with 17 bases remaining between them. There are 15 residues in the CDR3. The CDR3 DNA sequence: TGTGCCAGCAGCCTTGTGGGGGGCTTAGTCACTGAAGCTTTCTTT. As protein: CASSLVGGLVTEAFF.

This sequence joins TRBV20-1 and TRBJ2-4; D might be TRBD2 (6 bases). Germline CDR1 and CDR2: DFQATT and SNEGSKA (reference sequence). This CDR3 comprises 17 residues. The germline V and J ends were trimmed by 3 bases and 0 bases, with 18 bases remaining between them. In DNA, the CDR3 is TGCAGTGCTAGGGATTACCTGAGGGAGGTAGCCAAAAACATTCAGTACTTC. It encodes CSARDYLREVAKNIQYF.

The chain joins TRBV5-1 to TRBJ2-7, with 8 bases that match TRBD1. V gave up 2 bases and J gave up 6 bases; unmatched junction bases: 4. Germline CDR1 reads SGHRS; CDR2 reads YFSETQ. The CDR3 sequence is 13 residues long. The CDR3 coding sequence is TGCGCCAGCAGCTTCGACAGGGGATGCGAGCAGTACTTC. The encoded protein is CASSFDRGCEQYF.

This clonotype occurred a few times. The V and J genes are TRBV10-1 and TRBJ2-3; D gene ambiguous. Germline-derived CDR1 and CDR2 are WNHNN and SYGVQD (reference sequence). Between the trimmed V and J ends, which lost 0 bases and 5 bases, there was a span of 15 bases. This CDR3 has 16 amino acids. The DNA for the CDR3 is TGCGCCAGCAGTGAGTCGGGTAGTGGGGTGAGAGATACGCAGTATTTT. Amino acid sequence: CASSESGSGVRDTQYF.

This clonotype has more than one count but fewer than ten. The chain couples TRBV10-3 to TRBJ1-3; D unclear. Trimming took 1 base from V and 6 from J, leaving 10 bases between them. Germline V gene sequence: CDR1 ENHRY, CDR2 SYGVKD. The CDR3 totals 14 residues. The CDR3 protein is CAISEWGPLNTIYF. CDR3 DNA: TGTGCCATCAGTGAGTGGGGTCCACTAAACACCATATATTTT.

The J gene is TRBJ2-5, the V gene TRBV24-1; no firm D call. The CDR3 has 13 amino acids. The germline CDR1 and CDR2 sequences are KGHDR and SFDVKD. V lost 3 bases and J 5 bases, leaving 9 bases between the germline ends. The CDR3 protein is CATSDRNGETQYF. Written as DNA, the CDR3 is TGTGCCACCAGTGATAGGAACGGGGAGACCCAGTACTTC.

The gene calls are TRBV19 and TRBJ2-3; D could derive from TRBD1 or TRBD2 (5 bases each). The germline V gene has CDR1 LNHDA and CDR2 SQIVND (reference sequence). Trimming pared 9 bases from V and 2 bases from J, leaving 12 bases between. The CDR3 contains 13 residues. The DNA of the CDR3 is TGTGCCAGCCGGGACCCCTTCACAGATACGCAGTATTTT. This translates into CASRDPFTDTQYF.

The chain joins TRBV6-1 to TRBJ1-2; 8 bases match TRBD1. The CDR3 sequence is 13 residues long. Germline CDR1 MNHNS, CDR2 SASEGT. V shed 6 bases and J 4 bases; nucleotides not matched to a gene: 4. CDR3 in amino acids: CASRPDRGYGYTF. The DNA for the CDR3 is TGTGCCAGCAGACCCGACAGGGGCTATGGCTACACCTTC.

The J gene is TRBJ2-7, the V gene TRBV28; weak D call: TRBD2 (5 bases). Trimming left V 7 bases short and J 5 bases short, with 18 bases between. CDR1 is MDHEN and CDR2 is SYDVKM in the germline V gene. This CDR3 spans 14 amino acids. CDR3 nucleotides: TGTGCCAGCACCTCGGGGTCCTTAAGGGACGAGCAGTACTTC. It yields the protein CASTSGSLRDEQYF.

This clonotype turned up a few times. The gene calls are TRBV6-1 and TRBJ1-1; D uncertain. From germline, CDR1 is MNHNS and CDR2 SASEGT. The CDR3 is made up of 13 amino acids. V shed 0 bases and J shed 6 bases, with 8 bases lying between them. Here the CDR3 DNA reads TGTGCCAGCAGTGAAGCAAAGCTCGCTGAAGCTTTCTTT. Amino acid sequence: CASSEAKLAEAFF.

This clonotype has a handful of counts. V usage is TRBV6-1 and J usage is TRBJ2-7; TRBD2 agrees at 7 bases. Trimming cost V 1 base and J 3 bases; bases outside gene matches: 3. Germline CDR1 MNHNS, CDR2 SASEGT. The CDR3 sequence is 14 residues long. The CDR3 DNA is TGTGCCAGCAGTGAAGGCGGGGGACGCTACGAGCAGTACTTC. Amino acids: CASSEGGGRYEQYF.

The chain joins TRBV11-1 to TRBJ2-1, with D hard to call. The CDR3 runs 11 residues. Trimming removed 6 bases from V and 8 bases from J, with 8 bases in between. CDR1 and CDR2 from the germline V gene are SGHAT and FQDESV (reference sequence). Written as DNA, the CDR3 is TGTGCCAGCAGAAAGGACGATGAGCAGTTCTTC. This codes for CASRKDDEQFF.

There are a few counts of this clonotype. CDR3 bases: TGTGCCAGCAGCTATCCCCAGGCTGCCACCGGGGAGCTGTTTTTT. Residues: CASSYPQAATGELFF. The rearrangement joins TRBV7-6 to TRBJ2-2; D remains unclear. This CDR3 is 15 amino acids long. Germline CDR1 and CDR2: SGHVS and FNYEAQ. V lost 4 bases and J 4 bases, leaving 13 bases between the germline ends.

The chain links TRBV6-1 to TRBJ1-5; 9 bases agree with TRBD1. The CDR3 extends over 16 amino acids. The germline CDR1 and CDR2 sequences are MNHNS and SASEGT. V shed 5 bases and J 6 bases; nucleotides not matched to a gene: 11. The CDR3 nucleotides read TGTGCCAGCAGTCAAGAGCCGGGACAGGGAGGTCAGCCCCAGCATTTT. Protein product: CASSQEPGQGGQPQHF.